Below are 14 T cell receptor beta chains sequenced from a single sample in a study of breast tumors, draining lymph nodes, adjacent tissues (dated by TCRdb to about 2016). The method behind the library was multiplex PCR. The sequencing machine was an Illumina HiSeq 2000. Using fastp at Q25 and MiXCR, TCRdb reprocessed the public reads and kept productive beta chains. Rows are unified per CDR3 protein, each entry keeping the most common DNA and genes. Present in this sample are fewer than 200,000 distinct CDR3 sequences, about 30% of which were seen just once. The ten largest clones add up to about 4.5% of the sample. Lymph node samples were obtained from the axillary draining lymph nodes of breast cancer patients. The sample comprised axillary lymph node tissue. The receptors originated from a female donor with breast cancer. Some clones in this sample may be carry-over from other donors' samples.

This clonotype appeared many times. The chain links TRBV15 to TRBJ2-7; 7 nucleotides match TRBD1. The CDR3 is made up of 14 amino acids. V shed 1 base, J shed 2 bases, and the junction held 2 bases outside the gene matches. Germline V gene sequence: CDR1 LNHNV, CDR2 YYDKDF (reference sequence). Written as DNA, the CDR3 is TGTGCCACCAGCAGAGCGACAGGGACCTACGAGCAGTACTTC. Translation: CATSRATGTYEQYF.

This clonotype was seen ten or more times. V is TRBV3-1 and J is TRBJ1-6; 7 nucleotides match TRBD1. CDR1 LGHDT and CDR2 YNNKEL come from the germline V gene (reference sequence). V lost 1 base and J lost 10; bases outside the gene matches: 4. The CDR3 is 14 amino acids. Here the CDR3 DNA reads TGTGCCAGCAGCCAAGTGACAGGGTCCTCACCCCTCCACTTT. Translating it yields CASSQVTGSSPLHF. Variable domain in full (rest from reference TRBV3-1 and TRBJ1-6): DTAVSQTPKYLVTQMGNDKSIKCEQNLGHDTMYWYKQDSKKFLKIMFSYNNKELIINETVPNRFSPKSPDKAHLNLHINSLELGDSAVYFCASSQVTGSSPLHFGNGTRLTVT.

As concerns this clonotype: It may be a read error: a sequence one base away is much more abundant. The chain couples TRBV7-3 to TRBJ2-3; tentatively, D is TRBD1 or TRBD2 (6 bases each). Germline V gene data show CDR1 as SGHTA and CDR2 as FQGTGA. This CDR3 is 15 amino acids long. Trimming took off 5 bases at V and 6 bases at J, with 18 bases between the two ends. Written as DNA, the CDR3 is TGTGCCAGCAGCGCCCTCGGGGGCCCCCCGGATACGCAGTATTTT. This gives the protein CASSALGGPPDTQYF.

Many counts were recorded for this clonotype. J is TRBJ1-2 and V is TRBV20-1; D may be TRBD1 (5 bases). V dropped 6 bases and J dropped 8 bases, with 19 bases sitting between them. Germline-derived CDR1 and CDR2 are DFQATT and SNEGSKA (reference sequence). The CDR3 consists of 13 residues. For the CDR3, the DNA is TGCAGTGCCGCGACAGTTTCGGGAGGGGGCTACACCTTC. Encoded protein: CSAATVSGGGYTF.

This clonotype was observed at least ten times. The J gene is TRBJ2-3, the V gene TRBV7-3; 7 bases are a match to TRBD2. Germline V gene lookup returns CDR1 SGHTA and CDR2 FQGTGA. Trimming removed 3 bases from V and 2 bases from J; junction bases left unmatched: 5. The CDR3 is 15 residues long. The CDR3, as DNA: TGTGCCAGCAGCTTCCAAGCGGGGTACACAGATACGCAGTATTTT. Amino acid sequence: CASSFQAGYTDTQYF.

This clonotype was seen many times. V is TRBV6-1 and J is TRBJ2-6; no firm D call. Germline assignment: CDR1 MNHNS and CDR2 SASEGT. Trimming stripped 8 bases from V and 3 bases from J, with 8 bases between. The CDR3 contains 13 residues. The CDR3 nucleotides are TGTGCCAGCCGGGTTTATGGGGCCAACGTCCTGACTTTC. Translating it yields CASRVYGANVLTF.

The chain is built from TRBV20-1 and TRBJ2-3; the match to TRBD2 covers 9 bases. With V trimmed by 5 bases and J by 5 bases, 8 bases remained unmatched. The length of the CDR3 is 14 residues. Germline V lookup: CDR1 DFQATT, CDR2 SNEGSKA (reference sequence). CDR3 coding DNA: TGCAGTGCTTCAAGCGGGAGGTTGGGAGATACGCAGTATTTT. This gives the protein CSASSGRLGDTQYF.

This clonotype has only a few counts. This chain links TRBV3-1 with TRBJ2-7; D remains unclear. CDR1 is LGHDT and CDR2 is YNNKEL in the germline V gene (reference sequence). CDR3 length equals 15 residues. Deletions cut 0 bases from V and 3 bases from J, with 12 bases between. The CDR3 protein is CASSQEGSPNYEQYF. CDR3 nucleotide sequence: TGTGCCAGCAGCCAAGAGGGTAGCCCGAACTACGAGCAGTACTTC.

This clonotype appeared many times. The DNA for the CDR3 is TGCAGCGTTGAAGGAGCTGTCAATGAGCAGTTCTTC. Translation: CSVEGAVNEQFF. The V call is TRBV29-1, the J call TRBJ2-1, with D hard to call. This CDR3 is built from 12 residues. Germline CDR1 and CDR2: SQVTM and ANQGSEA. V shed 1 base and J shed 6 bases, with 7 bases lying between them.

The rearrangement joins TRBV27 to TRBJ2-2; D might be TRBD1 (6 bases). The CDR3 has 13 amino acids. CDR1 and CDR2 from the germline V gene are MNHEY and SMNVEV (reference sequence). V gave up 6 bases and J gave up 8 bases, with 13 bases separating them. CDR3 in DNA: TGTGCCAGCAGGAATTCCGGGACAGGGGAGCTGTTTTTT. Translated, it gives CASRNSGTGELFF.

Notes on this clonotype: It may be a read error: a sequence one base away is much more abundant. The rearrangement uses TRBV5-8 and TRBJ2-1, with 7 positions matching TRBD1. The CDR3 runs to 14 residues. The germline gives CDR1 SGHTS, CDR2 YDEGEE. Here the CDR3 DNA reads TGCGCCAGCAGCCGGGACAGATTAGACAATGAGCAGTTCTTC. This sequence encodes CASSRDRLDNEQFF.

This clonotype appeared many times. The chain recombines TRBV2 with TRBJ1-5; D remains unclear. Trimming stripped 3 bases from V and 6 bases from J, with 12 bases between. The CDR3 spans 14 residues. The germline V gene has CDR1 SNHLY and CDR2 FYNNEI. For the CDR3, the DNA is TGTGCCAGCAGTGACCATGGGTACGGTCAGCCCCAGCATTTT. Encoded protein: CASSDHGYGQPQHF.

The rearrangement joins TRBV9 to TRBJ2-7; 9 positions match TRBD2. The J call is uncertain, as TRBJ2-5 better fits the DNA end. From germline, CDR1 is SGDLS and CDR2 YYNGEE. The CDR3 consists of 14 residues. CDR3 DNA sequence: TGTGCCAGCACCAAGGCGGGAGGGAGGGAGACCCAGTACTTC. Protein: CASTKAGGRETQYF.

Regarding this clonotype: A much larger clone differs by one base, so this may be a read error. The rearrangement joins TRBV20-1 to TRBJ2-1; a weak D match, TRBD2 (7 bases). This CDR3 comprises 16 residues. Trimming took off 0 bases at V and 10 bases at J, with 22 bases between the two ends. The V gene's germline CDR1 is DFQATT and CDR2 SNEGSKA (reference sequence). The CDR3 DNA is TGCAGTGCTAGAGATAGGGCGGGGGCAGCGCCAGCGGAGCAGTTCTTC. This sequence encodes CSARDRAGAAPAEQFF.